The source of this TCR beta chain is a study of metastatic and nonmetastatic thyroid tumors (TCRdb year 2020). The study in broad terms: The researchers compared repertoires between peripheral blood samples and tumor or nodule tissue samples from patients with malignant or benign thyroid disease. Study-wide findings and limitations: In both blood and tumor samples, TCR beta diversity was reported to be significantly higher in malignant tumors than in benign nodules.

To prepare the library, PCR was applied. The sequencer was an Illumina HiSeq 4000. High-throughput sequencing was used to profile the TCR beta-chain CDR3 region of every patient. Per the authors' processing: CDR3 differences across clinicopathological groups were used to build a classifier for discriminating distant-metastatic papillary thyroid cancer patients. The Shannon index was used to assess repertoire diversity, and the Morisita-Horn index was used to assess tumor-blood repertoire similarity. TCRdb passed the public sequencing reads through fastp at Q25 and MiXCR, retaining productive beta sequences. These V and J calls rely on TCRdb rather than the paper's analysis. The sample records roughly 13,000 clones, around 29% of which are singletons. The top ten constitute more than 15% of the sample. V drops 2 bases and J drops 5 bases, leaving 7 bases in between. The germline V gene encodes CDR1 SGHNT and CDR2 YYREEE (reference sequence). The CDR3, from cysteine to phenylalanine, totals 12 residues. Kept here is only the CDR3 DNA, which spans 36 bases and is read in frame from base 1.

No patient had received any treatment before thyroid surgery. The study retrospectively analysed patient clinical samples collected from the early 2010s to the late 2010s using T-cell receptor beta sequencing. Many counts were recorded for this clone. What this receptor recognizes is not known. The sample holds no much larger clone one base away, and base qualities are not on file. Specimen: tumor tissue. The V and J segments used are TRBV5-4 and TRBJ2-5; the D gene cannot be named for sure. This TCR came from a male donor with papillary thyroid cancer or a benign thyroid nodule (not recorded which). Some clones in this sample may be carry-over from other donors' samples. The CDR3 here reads CASSLYGETQYF. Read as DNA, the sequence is TGTGCCAGCAGCTTATACGGGGAGACCCAGTACTTC.